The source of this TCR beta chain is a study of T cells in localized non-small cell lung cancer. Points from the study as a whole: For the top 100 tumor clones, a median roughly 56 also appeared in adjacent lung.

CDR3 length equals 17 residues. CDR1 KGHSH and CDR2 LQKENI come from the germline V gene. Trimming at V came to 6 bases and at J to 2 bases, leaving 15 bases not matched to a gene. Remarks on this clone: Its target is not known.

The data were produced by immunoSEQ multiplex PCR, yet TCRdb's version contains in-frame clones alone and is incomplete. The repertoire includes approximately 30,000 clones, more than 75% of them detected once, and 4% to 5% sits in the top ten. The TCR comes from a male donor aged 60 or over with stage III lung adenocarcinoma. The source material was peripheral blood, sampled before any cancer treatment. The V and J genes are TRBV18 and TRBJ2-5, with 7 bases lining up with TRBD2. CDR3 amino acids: CASSINRASGGQETQYF. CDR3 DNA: TGTGCCAGCTCCATTAACCGGGCTAGCGGCGGGCAAGAGACCCAGTACTTC.